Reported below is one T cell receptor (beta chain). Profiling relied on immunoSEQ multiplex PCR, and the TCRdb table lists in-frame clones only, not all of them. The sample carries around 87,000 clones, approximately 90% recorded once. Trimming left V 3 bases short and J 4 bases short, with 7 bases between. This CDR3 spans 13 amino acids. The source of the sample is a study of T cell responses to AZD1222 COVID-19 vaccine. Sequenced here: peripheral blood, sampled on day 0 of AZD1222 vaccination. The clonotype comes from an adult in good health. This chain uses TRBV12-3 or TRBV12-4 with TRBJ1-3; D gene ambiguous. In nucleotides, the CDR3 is TGTGCCAGCAGTTTTGGTCCAGGAAACACCATATATTTT. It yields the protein CASSFGPGNTIYF.